What follows describes a single TCR beta chain. Its antigen is as yet unknown. TCRdb reprocessed the 5' RACE reads, keeping one entry per CDR3 protein, no DNA. The repertoire table contains just under 150,000 distinct CDR3 sequences. The CDR3 covers 17 residues. Germline V CDR1 and CDR2: SGHKS, YYEKEE (reference sequence). These data come from a study of T cells expressing NK-cell markers. The overall study: Beta-chain profiling covered CD3+CD56+NKG2C+, CD3+CD56+NKG2C- and CD3+CD56-NKG2C+ sorted subsets. General study points: It remained uncertain whether the expanded NKG2C+ T cell clones were specific for HCMV antigens.

The receptor was derived from a man younger than 30 in good health. Material for sequencing was blood T cells: a sorted CD56 or NKG2C T cell subset, CD4+ or CD8+ T cells, or bulk PBMC T cells (not recorded which). The chain carries TRBV5-5 and TRBJ2-1; TCRdb lists TRBD1, though no DNA is available to test this call. The CDR3 region is CASSLISGTGGYNEQFF. The variable domain in full, with the rest retrieved from reference TRBV5-5 and TRBJ2-1, is DAGVTQSPTHLIKTRGQQVTLRCSPISGHKSVSWYQQVLGQGPQFIFQYYEKEERGRGNFPDRFSARQFPNYSSELNVNALLLGDSALYLCASSLISGTGGYNEQFFGPGTRLTVL.